One sample yielded the 20 T cell receptor beta chains listed below, sequenced in a study of cytomegalovirus exposure and HLA in healthy donors. PCR was performed using 60 Vbeta and 13 Jbeta primers. Repertoires were generated with immunoSEQ multiplex PCR, while TCRdb's copy carries only in-frame clones and drops some. This table holds some 150,000 clones, approximately 81% found once. Material: PBMCs. Every receptor here comes from a woman in her 30s in good health and CMV-seropositive.

V usage is TRBV13 and J usage is TRBJ1-6; D possibly corresponds to TRBD1 (5 bases). The CDR3 spans 14 residues. From germline, CDR1 is PRHDT and CDR2 FYEKMQ (reference sequence). V lost 3 bases and J 6 bases, leaving 9 bases between the germline ends. CDR3 loop: CASSFGGINSPLHF. CDR3 sequence (DNA): TGTGCCAGCAGCTTCGGGGGGATTAATTCACCCCTCCACTTT.

The chain has TRBV7-6 and TRBJ2-2; D unresolved. V dropped 1 base and J dropped 3 bases, with 12 bases sitting between them. Germline lookup yields CDR1 SGHVS and CDR2 FNYEAQ. The CDR3 contains 16 residues. The CDR3 sequence is CASSLGGSAYTGELFF. In DNA, the CDR3 is TGTGCCAGCAGCTTAGGCGGCAGCGCTTACACCGGGGAGCTGTTTTTT.

This clone was seen more than once but under ten times. The same CDR3 arises from other DNA sequences in this sample as well. This rearrangement joins TRBV7-2 to TRBJ2-5; D is possibly TRBD1 (5 bases). Germline V gene sequence: CDR1 SGHTA, CDR2 FQGNSA. Trimming pared 3 bases from V and 2 bases from J, leaving 7 bases between. The CDR3 contains 13 residues. The CDR3 loop is CASSFSGQETQYF. CDR3 DNA sequence: TGTGCCAGCAGCTTCTCAGGGCAAGAGACCCAGTACTTC.

This clone was seen just once. The V and J genes are TRBV11-2 and TRBJ2-5; 12 nucleotides agree with TRBD2. Germline V gives CDR1 SGHAT, CDR2 FQNNGV. The CDR3 spans 14 residues. V was pared by 6 bases and J by 5 bases, with 4 bases of the junction left unmatched. CDR3: CASRITSGGETQYF. The DNA of the CDR3 is TGTGCCAGCAGGATTACTAGCGGGGGGGAGACCCAGTACTTC.

This clone was observed once. The chain combines TRBV15 with TRBJ1-3, with TRBD1 as a possible D gene (5 bases). The CDR3 loop spans 16 amino acids. V dropped 2 bases and J dropped 0 bases, with 11 bases sitting between them. Germline V gives CDR1 LNHNV, CDR2 YYDKDF (reference sequence). CDR3 amino acids: CATSRKRGYSGNTIYF. The CDR3 coding sequence is TGTGCCACCAGCAGAAAAAGGGGCTACTCTGGAAACACCATATATTTT. Using reference TRBV15 and TRBJ1-3 for the parts outside the CDR3, the full variable domain is DAMVIQNPRYQVTQFGKPVTLSCSQTLNHNVMYWYQQKSSQAPKLLFHYYDKDFNNEADTPDNFQSRRPNTSFCFLDIRSPGLGDTAMYLCATSRKRGYSGNTIYFGEGSWLTVV.

The V gene is TRBV6-6, the J gene TRBJ2-4; 8 bases are shared with TRBD1. The CDR3 loop spans 15 amino acids. With 2 bases clipped from V and 8 bases from J, the junction kept 8 bases outside the gene matches. Germline lookup yields CDR1 MNHNY and CDR2 SVGAGI (reference sequence). CDR3 amino acids: CASSYGVQGADIQYF. The DNA for the CDR3 is TGTGCCAGCAGTTACGGGGTCCAGGGGGCAGACATTCAGTACTTC.

The V gene is TRBV13, the J gene TRBJ2-1; D ambiguous. V shed 0 bases and J shed 6 bases, with 6 bases lying between them. Germline values: CDR1 PRHDT, CDR2 FYEKMQ (reference sequence). The CDR3 is made up of 13 amino acids. CDR3 in amino acids: CASSLGIGNEQFF. The DNA for the CDR3 is TGTGCCAGCAGCTTAGGGATCGGCAATGAGCAGTTCTTC.

The sample holds one count of this clone. The rearrangement joins TRBV9 to TRBJ2-5; D ambiguous. The J call is in doubt because the DNA end fits TRBJ2-7 better. Per germline, CDR1 SGDLS and CDR2 YYNGEE. The CDR3 is 15 amino acids. Here the CDR3 DNA reads TGTGCCAGCAGCGTAGAATCGTCTCTAACCTACGAGCAGTACTTC. It encodes CASSVESSLTYEQYF.

The chain combines TRBV5-6 with TRBJ1-3, with D possibly TRBD1 on 6 matching bases. Germline CDR1 reads SGHDT; CDR2 reads YYEEEE. Between the trimmed V and J ends, which lost 1 base and 5 bases, there was a span of 10 bases. The CDR3 is 14 residues long. The CDR3: CASSLRDTRNTIYF. CDR3 DNA sequence: TGTGCCAGCAGCTTGCGGGACACTAGAAACACCATATATTTT.

The chain uses TRBV6-5 and TRBJ1-5; D is perhaps TRBD1 (6 bases). The germline V gene encodes CDR1 MNHEY and CDR2 SVGAGI. Trimming removed 6 bases from V and 1 base from J, with 10 bases in between. The CDR3 sequence is 14 residues long. The CDR3 region has the DNA TGTGCCAGCAGACCACAGGGAAGCAATCAGCCCCAGCATTTT. Its translation is CASRPQGSNQPQHF.

The V call is TRBV11-3, the J call TRBJ2-3; D unclear. Trimming cost V 3 bases and J 2 bases, with 6 bases left between them. The germline gives CDR1 SGHNT, CDR2 YENEEA. The CDR3 sequence is 13 residues long. The CDR3 DNA follows: TGTGCCAGCAGCTTTACAGTCACAGATACGCAGTATTTT. It specifies CASSFTVTDTQYF.

This sequence joins TRBV9 and TRBJ1-1, with 7 positions matching TRBD1. Trimming took 4 bases from V and 3 from J; bases not matched to a gene: 3. Germline V CDR1 and CDR2: SGDLS, YYNGEE. This CDR3 is built from 13 residues. This CDR3 is CASSRGRDTEAFF. The CDR3 DNA follows: TGTGCCAGCAGCAGGGGGCGAGACACTGAAGCTTTCTTT.

The chain joins TRBV4-3 to TRBJ2-5; the match to TRBD2 covers 10 bases. The CDR3 runs 17 residues. Germline-derived CDR1 and CDR2 are LGHNA and YSLEER. Trimming cost V 0 bases and J 3 bases; bases outside gene matches: 7. Here the CDR3 DNA reads TGCGCCAGCAGCCAAGATCGGAGCGGGGGGGCTAAAGAGACCCAGTACTTC. It translates to CASSQDRSGGAKETQYF.

The chain links TRBV30 to TRBJ2-3; possibly TRBD1 for D (6 bases). Deletions cut 2 bases from V and 1 base from J, with 10 bases between. This CDR3 spans 14 amino acids. Germline V CDR1 and CDR2: GTSNPN, SVGIG (reference sequence). CDR3 in DNA: TGTGCCTGGAGTCGACAGGCCCGCACAGATACGCAGTATTTT. It encodes CAWSRQARTDTQYF.

This rearrangement joins TRBV15 to TRBJ1-2, with no clear D. CDR3 size: 12 residues. V lost 1 base and J 8 bases, leaving 8 bases between the germline ends. Germline V gene lookup returns CDR1 LNHNV and CDR2 YYDKDF (reference sequence). CDR3 in amino acids: CATSRGRVGYTF. CDR3 nucleotides: TGTGCCACCAGCAGAGGGAGGGTCGGCTACACCTTC.

The chain links TRBV5-4 to TRBJ2-7; D perhaps matches TRBD1 (6 bases). Germline V gene data show CDR1 as SGHNT and CDR2 as YYREEE (reference sequence). Trimming removed 0 bases from V and 0 bases from J, with 7 bases in between. CDR3 length: 14 amino acids. The CDR3 coding sequence is TGTGCCAGCAGCTTGGGAGGGGGCTCCTACGAGCAGTACTTC. It yields the protein CASSLGGGSYEQYF.

The J gene is TRBJ2-7, the V gene TRBV7-2; 14 bases are shared with TRBD2. The CDR3 length is 16 residues. V gave up 3 bases and J gave up 2 bases; unmatched junction bases: 3. Germline lookup yields CDR1 SGHTA and CDR2 FQGNSA. The CDR3 region is CASSFRLAGGPYEQYF. Here the CDR3 DNA reads TGTGCCAGCAGCTTCAGACTAGCGGGGGGGCCCTACGAGCAGTACTTC.

V usage is TRBV6-6 and J usage is TRBJ2-1; 7 nucleotides line up with TRBD2. This CDR3 has 14 amino acids. CDR1 MNHNY and CDR2 SVGAGI come from the germline V gene (reference sequence). The ends lost 7 bases at V and 4 bases at J; junction bases unmatched: 7. The CDR3 loop is CASTPAGAYNEQFF. CDR3 DNA sequence: TGTGCCAGCACCCCCGCGGGAGCATACAATGAGCAGTTCTTC.

In DNA, the CDR3 is TGTGCCAGCAGCTTAGACAGGGTCTCTGGAAACACCATATATTTT. It is translated as CASSLDRVSGNTIYF. The chain carries TRBV11-2 and TRBJ1-3; possible D gene TRBD1, 5 bases. The germline CDR1 and CDR2 sequences are SGHAT and FQNNGV. V shed 0 bases and J shed 0 bases, with 6 bases lying between them. The CDR3 sequence is 15 residues long.

DNA for the CDR3: TGTGCCACCAGCAGAGGATTGTCAGGGGGTCAAGAGACCCAGTACTTC. Translation: CATSRGLSGGQETQYF. The chain carries TRBV15 and TRBJ2-5; 7 nucleotides line up with TRBD1. The V segment lost 1 base and the J segment 2 bases; nucleotides outside the gene matches: 7. Germline loops: CDR1 LNHNV, CDR2 YYDKDF (reference sequence). This CDR3 region has 16 residues. Filled out from reference TRBV15 and TRBJ2-5, the complete variable domain reads DAMVIQNPRYQVTQFGKPVTLSCSQTLNHNVMYWYQQKSSQAPKLLFHYYDKDFNNEADTPDNFQSRRPNTSFCFLDIRSPGLGDTAMYLCATSRGLSGGQETQYFGPGTRLLVL.